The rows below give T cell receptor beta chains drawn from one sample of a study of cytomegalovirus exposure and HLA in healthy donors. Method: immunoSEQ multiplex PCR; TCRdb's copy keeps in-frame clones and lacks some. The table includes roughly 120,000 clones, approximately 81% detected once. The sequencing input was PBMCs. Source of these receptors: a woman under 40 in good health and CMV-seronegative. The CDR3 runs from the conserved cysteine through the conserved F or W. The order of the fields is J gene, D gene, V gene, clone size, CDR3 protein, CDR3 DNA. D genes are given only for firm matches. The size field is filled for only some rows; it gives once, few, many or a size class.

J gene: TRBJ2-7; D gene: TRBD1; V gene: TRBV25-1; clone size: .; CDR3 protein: CASSDPSRGQKDEQYF; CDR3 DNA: TGTGCCAGCAGTGATCCATCCAGGGGGCAGAAGGACGAGCAGTACTTC
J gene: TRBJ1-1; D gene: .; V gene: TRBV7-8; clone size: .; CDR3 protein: CASRRGRANTEAFF; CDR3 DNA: TGTGCCAGCCGAAGGGGCAGGGCGAACACTGAAGCTTTCTTT
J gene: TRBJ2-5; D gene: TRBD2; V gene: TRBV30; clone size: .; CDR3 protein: CAWSSLSGLGGETQYF; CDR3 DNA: TGTGCCTGGAGTTCACTATCGGGACTAGGGGGAGAGACCCAGTACTTC
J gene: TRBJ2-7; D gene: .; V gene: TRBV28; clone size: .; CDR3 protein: CASSPTDSYEQYF; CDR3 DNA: TGTGCCAGCAGTCCGACGGACTCCTACGAGCAGTACTTC
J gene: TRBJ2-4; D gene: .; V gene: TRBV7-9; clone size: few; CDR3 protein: CASSLGWAGMSDIQYF; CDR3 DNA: TGTGCCAGCAGCTTGGGGTGGGCAGGGATGAGTGACATTCAGTACTTC
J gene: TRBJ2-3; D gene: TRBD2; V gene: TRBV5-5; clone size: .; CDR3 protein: CASSFLAGGDTQYF; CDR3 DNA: TGTGCCAGCAGCTTTCTAGCGGGAGGAGATACGCAGTATTTT
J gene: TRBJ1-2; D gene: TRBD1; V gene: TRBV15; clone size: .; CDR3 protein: CATSRGGTGLSGYTF; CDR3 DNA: TGTGCCACCAGCAGAGGTGGGACAGGGCTGAGTGGCTACACCTTC
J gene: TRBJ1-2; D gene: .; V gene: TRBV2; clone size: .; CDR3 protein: CASSGGTSYGYTF; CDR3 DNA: TGTGCCAGCAGTGGCGGAACCTCCTATGGCTACACCTTC
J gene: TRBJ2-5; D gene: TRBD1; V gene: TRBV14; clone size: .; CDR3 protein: CASSRWTGGEETQYF; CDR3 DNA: TGTGCCAGCAGCCGCTGGACAGGGGGAGAAGAGACCCAGTACTTC
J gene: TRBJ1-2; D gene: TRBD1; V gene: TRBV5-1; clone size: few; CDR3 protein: CASSPTGQGGGYTF; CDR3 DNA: TGCGCCAGCAGCCCCACTGGACAGGGGGGTGGCTACACCTTC
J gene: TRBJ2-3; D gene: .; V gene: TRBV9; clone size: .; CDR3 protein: CASSPLSTDTQYF; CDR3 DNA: TGTGCCAGCAGTCCCCTTAGCACAGATACGCAGTATTTT
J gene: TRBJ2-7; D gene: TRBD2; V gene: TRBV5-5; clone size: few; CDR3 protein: CASRPPDLAGREQYF; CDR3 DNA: TGTGCCAGCAGGCCCCCCGATCTAGCGGGACGGGAGCAGTACTTC
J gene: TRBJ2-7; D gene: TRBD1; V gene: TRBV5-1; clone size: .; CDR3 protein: CASSIAAGGAGGEQYF; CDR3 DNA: TGCGCCAGCAGCATCGCAGCAGGGGGCGCAGGTGGCGAGCAGTACTTC
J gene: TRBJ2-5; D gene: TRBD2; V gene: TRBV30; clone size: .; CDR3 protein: CAWSKTSGSRETQYF; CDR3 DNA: TGTGCCTGGAGTAAAACTAGCGGGAGTCGAGAGACCCAGTACTTC
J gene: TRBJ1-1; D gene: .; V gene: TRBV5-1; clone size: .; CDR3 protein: CASSPGAPGGMTAFF; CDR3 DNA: TGCGCCAGCAGCCCCGGAGCCCCCGGAGGGATGACTGCTTTCTTT
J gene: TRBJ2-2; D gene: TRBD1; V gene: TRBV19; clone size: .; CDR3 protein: CASRTGAGELFF; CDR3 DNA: TGTGCCAGTAGGACAGGGGCCGGGGAGCTGTTTTTT
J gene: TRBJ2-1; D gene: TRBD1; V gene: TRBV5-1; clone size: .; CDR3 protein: CASSSGQGGHNEQFF; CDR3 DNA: TGCGCCAGCAGCTCCGGACAGGGGGGACACAATGAGCAGTTCTTC
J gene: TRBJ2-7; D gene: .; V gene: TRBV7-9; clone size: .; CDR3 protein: CSSSLSAESSYEQYF; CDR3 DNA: TGTTCCAGCAGCTTATCAGCGGAGAGCTCCTACGAGCAGTACTTC
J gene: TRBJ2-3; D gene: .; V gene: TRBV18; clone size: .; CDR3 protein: CASSPSSTDTQYF; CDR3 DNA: TGTGCCAGCTCTCCTTCTAGCACAGATACGCAGTATTTT
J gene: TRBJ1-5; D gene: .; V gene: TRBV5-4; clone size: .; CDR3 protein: CASSSGANQPQHF; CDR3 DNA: TGTGCCAGCAGTTCAGGGGCTAATCAGCCCCAGCATTTT
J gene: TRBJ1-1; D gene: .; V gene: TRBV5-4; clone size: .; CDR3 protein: CASSPGYSNTEAFF; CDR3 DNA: TGTGCCAGCAGCCCAGGATATTCGAACACTGAAGCTTTCTTT
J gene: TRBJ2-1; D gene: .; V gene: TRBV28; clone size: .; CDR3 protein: CASGLGTRNYNEQFF; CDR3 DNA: TGTGCCAGCGGACTGGGAACTCGAAACTACAATGAGCAGTTCTTC
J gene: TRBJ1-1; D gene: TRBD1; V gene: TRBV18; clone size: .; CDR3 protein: CASSPRDRVNTEAFF; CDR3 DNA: TGTGCCAGCTCACCACGTGACAGGGTGAACACTGAAGCTTTCTTT
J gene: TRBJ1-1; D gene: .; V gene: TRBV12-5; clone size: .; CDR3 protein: CASGFWGLNTEAFF; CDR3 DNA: TGTGCTAGTGGTTTTTGGGGCCTGAACACTGAAGCTTTCTTT
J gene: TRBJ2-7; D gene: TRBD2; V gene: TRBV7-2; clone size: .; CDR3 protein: CASSPWTSGLPYEQYF; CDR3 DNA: TGTGCCAGCAGCCCCTGGACTAGCGGGTTACCCTACGAGCAGTACTTC
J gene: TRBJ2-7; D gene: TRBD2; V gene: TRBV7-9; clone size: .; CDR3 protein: CASSLRAGLLNF; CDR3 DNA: TGTGCCAGCAGCTTAAGAGCGGGATTGTTGAACTTC
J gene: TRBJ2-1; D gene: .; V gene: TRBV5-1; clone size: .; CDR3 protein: CASSLGRVWEPHNEQFF; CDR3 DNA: TGCGCCAGCAGCTTGGGGCGTGTGTGGGAGCCCCACAATGAGCAGTTCTTC
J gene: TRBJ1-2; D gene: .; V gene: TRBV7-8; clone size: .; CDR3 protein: CASSLSPGIGDYGYTF; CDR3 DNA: TGTGCCAGCAGCCTCTCCCCGGGGATCGGGGACTATGGCTACACCTTC
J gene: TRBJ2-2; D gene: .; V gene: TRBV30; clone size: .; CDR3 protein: CAWSQGPNTGELFF; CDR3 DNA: TGTGCCTGGAGTCAGGGGCCCAACACCGGGGAGCTGTTTTTT
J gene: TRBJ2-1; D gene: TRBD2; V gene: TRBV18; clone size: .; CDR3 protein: CASSPRLAGGGVSYNEQFF; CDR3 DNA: TGTGCCAGCTCACCCAGACTAGCGGGAGGGGGGGTCTCCTACAATGAGCAGTTCTTC
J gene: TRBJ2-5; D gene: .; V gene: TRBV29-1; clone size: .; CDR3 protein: CSAGTKETQYF; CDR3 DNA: TGCAGCGCCGGGACAAAAGAGACCCAGTACTTC
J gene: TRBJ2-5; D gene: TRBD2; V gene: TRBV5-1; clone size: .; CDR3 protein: CASSLSPSGGGETQYF; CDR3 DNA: TGCGCCAGCAGCTTAAGTCCTAGCGGGGGGGGAGAGACCCAGTACTTC
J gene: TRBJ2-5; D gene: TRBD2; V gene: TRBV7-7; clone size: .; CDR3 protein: CASSLPTLAGAVETQYF; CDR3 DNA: TGTGCCAGCAGCTTGCCAACTCTAGCGGGAGCGGTAGAGACCCAGTACTTC
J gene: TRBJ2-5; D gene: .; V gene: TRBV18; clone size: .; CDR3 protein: CASSPTGLYQETQYF; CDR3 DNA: TGTGCCAGCTCACCTACAGGGCTTTACCAAGAGACCCAGTACTTC
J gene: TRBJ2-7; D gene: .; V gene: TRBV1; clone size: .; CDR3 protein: CTSSQEGQPF; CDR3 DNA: TGCACCAGCAGCCAAGAGGGACAGCCGTTT
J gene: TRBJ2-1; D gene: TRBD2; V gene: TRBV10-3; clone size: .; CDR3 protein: CAISDSSGRLAEQFF; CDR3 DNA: TGTGCCATCAGTGATTCAAGCGGGAGGCTCGCTGAGCAGTTCTTC
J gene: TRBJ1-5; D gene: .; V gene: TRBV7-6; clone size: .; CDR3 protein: CASSFSLLQPQHF; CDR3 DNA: TGTGCCAGCAGCTTCAGTCTCCTTCAGCCCCAGCATTTT
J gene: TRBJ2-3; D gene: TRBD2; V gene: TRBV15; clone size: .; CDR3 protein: CATTPRIQRDTDTQYF; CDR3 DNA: TGTGCCACCACCCCTCGGATTCAGCGGGACACAGATACGCAGTATTTT
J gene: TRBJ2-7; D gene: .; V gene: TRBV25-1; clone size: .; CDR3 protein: CASSESGVQGLYEQYF; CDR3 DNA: TGTGCCAGCAGTGAATCAGGGGTACAGGGCCTCTACGAGCAGTACTTC
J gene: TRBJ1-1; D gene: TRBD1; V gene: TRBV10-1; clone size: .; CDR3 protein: CASRTPGQENTEAFF; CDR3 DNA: TGCGCCAGCAGGACCCCGGGACAGGAGAACACTGAAGCTTTCTTT
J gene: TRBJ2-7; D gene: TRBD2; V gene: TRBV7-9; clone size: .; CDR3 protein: CASSRSGIGIYEQYF; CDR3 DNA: TGTGCCAGCAGCCGTAGCGGGATCGGTATCTACGAGCAGTACTTC
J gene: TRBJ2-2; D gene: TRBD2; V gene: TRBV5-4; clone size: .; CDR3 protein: CASSHTSGMSGELFF; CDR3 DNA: TGTGCCAGCAGTCACACTAGCGGGATGAGCGGGGAGCTGTTTTTT